A selection of T cell receptor beta chains follows, all from one sample in a study of human T cells and chemical hapten exposure. TCRdb called the RACE reads again in MiXCR, with one record for every CDR3 protein. The sample carries fewer than 40,000 distinct CDR3 sequences, roughly 13% recorded once. This material consisted of whole blood, taken in connection with sensitization to the hapten diphenylcyclopropenone (DPC). These receptors came from a woman in her 40s with alopecia areata. Some clones in this sample may be carry-over from other donors' samples. Both conserved end residues are part of each CDR3. Fields, in order: J gene, D gene, clone size, V gene, CDR3 DNA, CDR3 protein. The D gene is left open where the match is weak. Size tells how often a clone was seen (once, few, many) or the class of an expanded clone, and some rows leave it out.

J: TRBJ2-3; D: NA; size: NA; V: TRBV7-9; DNA: TGTGCCAGCAGCTTATTGGTAAACGGGGGTACGCAGTATTTT; CDR3: CASSLLVNGGTQYF
J: TRBJ2-3; D: NA; size: many; V: TRBV3-1; DNA: TGTGCCAGCAGCCCATCCGGCATTGTCATCACAGATACGCAGTATTTT; CDR3: CASSPSGIVITDTQYF
J: TRBJ1-2; D: TRBD1; size: many; V: TRBV18; DNA: TGTGCCAGCTCACCATCCGACAGGGAAGGAAAAGGCTACACCTTC; CDR3: CASSPSDREGKGYTF
J: TRBJ1-2; D: NA; size: few; V: TRBV20-1; DNA: TGCAGTTCACGGGACACCGGAACTCACTATGGCTACACCTTC; CDR3: CSSRDTGTHYGYTF
J: TRBJ1-5; D: NA; size: many; V: TRBV4-3; DNA: TGCGCCAGCAGCCAAGATTTTGGGATTAGCAATCAGCCCCAGCATTTT; CDR3: CASSQDFGISNQPQHF
J: TRBJ2-2; D: NA; size: many; V: TRBV7-6; DNA: TGTGCCAGCAGCTTAGCGTCAGTTAAGGCCGGGGAGCTGTTTTTT; CDR3: CASSLASVKAGELFF
J: TRBJ2-2; D: NA; size: NA; V: TRBV28; DNA: TGTGCCAGCAGTTCTCAGTATCCCGGGGAGCTGTTTTTT; CDR3: CASSSQYPGELFF
J: TRBJ2-7; D: TRBD1; size: NA; V: TRBV12-3/TRBV12-4; DNA: TGTGCCAGCGGTTCACCGGGACAGGGCTCCTACGAGCAGTACTTC; CDR3: CASGSPGQGSYEQYF
J: TRBJ2-1; D: TRBD1; size: many; V: TRBV11-2; DNA: TGTGCCAGCAGCCCGACAGGGGGATCCTACAATGAGCAGTTCTTC; CDR3: CASSPTGGSYNEQFF
J: TRBJ1-2; D: NA; size: many; V: TRBV20-1; DNA: TGCAGTGCTAGAGGTACAGGGTATGGCTACACCTTC; CDR3: CSARGTGYGYTF
J: TRBJ2-3; D: NA; size: medium-sized; V: TRBV3-1; DNA: TGTGCCAGCAGCCAGGTCACAGATACGCAGTATTTT; CDR3: CASSQVTDTQYF
J: TRBJ2-3; D: NA; size: many; V: TRBV24-1; DNA: TGTGCCACGGGGGATGGTGGCGGGAATACGCAGTATTTT; CDR3: CATGDGGGNTQYF
J: TRBJ2-7; D: TRBD2; size: NA; V: TRBV28; DNA: TGTGCCAGCAGTTTCCCCCACGCTAGCGGCTCCTACGAGCAGTACTTC; CDR3: CASSFPHASGSYEQYF
J: TRBJ1-2; D: TRBD1; size: few; V: TRBV29-1; DNA: TGCAGCGTTGACGGGACAGGGCAAGGCTACACCTTC; CDR3: CSVDGTGQGYTF
J: TRBJ2-3; D: NA; size: NA; V: TRBV28; DNA: TGTGCCAGCAGTTTAGCACAGGGCCTAGATACGCAGTATTTT; CDR3: CASSLAQGLDTQYF
J: TRBJ2-1; D: NA; size: many; V: TRBV13; DNA: TGTGCCAGCAGCACAGAGAGGGGCGGGCAGTTCTTC; CDR3: CASSTERGGQFF
J: TRBJ2-5; D: TRBD1; size: many; V: TRBV29-1; DNA: TGCAGCGCTACGGGACAGGGGGCAGAGACCCAGTACTTC; CDR3: CSATGQGAETQYF
J: TRBJ2-6; D: NA; size: many; V: TRBV6-1; DNA: TGTGCCAGCAGTCCCCGAGCGACAGGACGGATTACTGGGGCCAACGTCCTGACTTTC; CDR3: CASSPRATGRITGANVLTF
J: TRBJ2-3; D: NA; size: many; V: TRBV7-2; DNA: TGTGCCAGCAGCCGTTCTAGCGGCACAGATACGCAGTATTTT; CDR3: CASSRSSGTDTQYF
J: TRBJ2-3; D: TRBD2; size: many; V: TRBV27; DNA: TGTGCCAGCAGACTAGCGGGACCCACAGATACGCAGTATTTT; CDR3: CASRLAGPTDTQYF
J: TRBJ1-1; D: NA; size: many; V: TRBV3-1; DNA: TGTGCCAGCACCTCGACAGGAACGAACACTGAAGCTTTCTTT; CDR3: CASTSTGTNTEAFF
J: TRBJ2-7; D: NA; size: NA; V: TRBV28; DNA: TGTGCCAGCAGGGCCGGCAGCTCCTACGAGCAGTACTTC; CDR3: CASRAGSSYEQYF
J: TRBJ2-5; D: TRBD2; size: many; V: TRBV9; DNA: TGTGCCAGCAGCGGAACTAGCGGGGTCATGGAGACCCATTACTTC; CDR3: CASSGTSGVMETHYF
J: TRBJ1-5; D: NA; size: NA; V: TRBV27; DNA: TGTGCCAGCAGTTTAGAGGGGCCCAATCAGCCCCAGCATTTT; CDR3: CASSLEGPNQPQHF
J: TRBJ1-1; D: TRBD1; size: few; V: TRBV18; DNA: TGTGCCAGCTCACCCCAGGGACAGAAAGCTGAAGCTTTCTTT; CDR3: CASSPQGQKAEAFF
J: TRBJ2-2; D: TRBD2; size: few; V: TRBV20-1; DNA: TGCAGTGCTAGACTAGCGGGAGAGAACACCGGGGAGCTGTTTTTT; CDR3: CSARLAGENTGELFF
J: TRBJ2-7; D: NA; size: few; V: TRBV29-1; DNA: TGCAGCGGGCGGGACCACTCCTACGAGCAGTACTTC; CDR3: CSGRDHSYEQYF
J: TRBJ2-5; D: NA; size: few; V: TRBV7-8; DNA: TGTGCCAGCAGCTTGAACGGGGCTGGCTTCTTTCTCCAAGAGACCCAGTACTTC; CDR3: CASSLNGAGFFLQETQYF
J: TRBJ1-2; D: TRBD1; size: few; V: TRBV28; DNA: TGTGCCAGCTGGGACAGGGGTAACTATGGCTACACCTTC; CDR3: CASWDRGNYGYTF
J: TRBJ2-3; D: TRBD2; size: few; V: TRBV18; DNA: TGTGCCAGCTCTCCCTTCTCCAGCGGGAGCGCAGATACGCAGTATTTT; CDR3: CASSPFSSGSADTQYF
J: TRBJ2-7; D: TRBD1; size: NA; V: TRBV4-3; DNA: TGCGCCAGCAGTCCGGGGACAGGGGTAATCTACGAGCAGTACTTC; CDR3: CASSPGTGVIYEQYF
J: TRBJ2-5; D: NA; size: many; V: TRBV20-1; DNA: TGCAGTGCTAGAGACGCCCGGGCCCCTTCGCAGACCCAGTACTTC; CDR3: CSARDARAPSQTQYF
J: TRBJ2-1; D: NA; size: NA; V: TRBV19; DNA: TGTGCCAGTAGTAGCCCTCGAGGCGGGCTTAAACGGGATGAGCAGTTCTTC; CDR3: CASSSPRGGLKRDEQFF
J: TRBJ2-3; D: TRBD2; size: few; V: TRBV3-1; DNA: TGTGCCAGCAGCCCATGGACTAGCATTAACACAGATACGCAGTATTTT; CDR3: CASSPWTSINTDTQYF
J: TRBJ2-1; D: TRBD1; size: many; V: TRBV10-3; DNA: TGTGCCATCAGTGAGCACTCCGAAAGGACAGGGGTTGAGCAGTTCTTC; CDR3: CAISEHSERTGVEQFF
J: TRBJ2-1; D: TRBD2; size: many; V: TRBV20-1; DNA: TGCAGTGTTAGTTCTGGTTGGGGCGGGAGAGGCAATGAGCAGTTCTTC; CDR3: CSVSSGWGGRGNEQFF
J: TRBJ2-3; D: NA; size: few; V: TRBV10-1; DNA: TGCGCCAGCAGGATGGACACCCATCACACAGATACGCAGTATTTT; CDR3: CASRMDTHHTDTQYF
J: TRBJ1-2; D: NA; size: few; V: TRBV29-1; DNA: TGCAGCGCGGGTTTGTCCTATGGCTACACCTTC; CDR3: CSAGLSYGYTF
J: TRBJ1-1; D: NA; size: many; V: TRBV6-1; DNA: TGTGCCAGCAACCGCGGACACGGGGCCACTGAAGCTTTCTTT; CDR3: CASNRGHGATEAFF
J: TRBJ1-1; D: NA; size: many; V: TRBV18; DNA: TGTGCCAGCTCACCGAGTGAGGGTTTAGACACTGAAGCTTTCTTT; CDR3: CASSPSEGLDTEAFF
J: TRBJ1-1; D: TRBD1; size: many; V: TRBV20-1; DNA: TGCAGTGCGGCGCCAGGGGGGGGCACTGAAGCTTTCTTT; CDR3: CSAAPGGGTEAFF
J: TRBJ2-5; D: NA; size: NA; V: TRBV28; DNA: TGTGCCAGCAGTTTAAGAGGGGACCCCAAAGAGACCCAGTACTTC; CDR3: CASSLRGDPKETQYF
J: TRBJ1-2; D: NA; size: many; V: TRBV5-1; DNA: TGCGCCAGCAGCAGACAGGACTCCTATGGCTACACCTTC; CDR3: CASSRQDSYGYTF
J: TRBJ2-7; D: NA; size: NA; V: TRBV3-1; DNA: TGTGCCAGCAGCCCCTCCGGGAGCTCCTACGAGCAGTACTTC; CDR3: CASSPSGSSYEQYF
J: TRBJ2-7; D: NA; size: few; V: TRBV5-1; DNA: TGCGCCAGCAGCGCCGATAAAGAGCAGTACTTC; CDR3: CASSADKEQYF
J: TRBJ2-3; D: NA; size: NA; V: TRBV7-9; DNA: TGTGCCAGCAGCTTAGGCGGCGGAGGCACAGATACGCAGTATTTT; CDR3: CASSLGGGGTDTQYF
J: TRBJ1-5; D: NA; size: once; V: TRBV30; DNA: TGTGCCTGGAGTCCTTTAGGCTTAGATCAGCCCCAGCATTTT; CDR3: CAWSPLGLDQPQHF
J: TRBJ1-2; D: TRBD1; size: many; V: TRBV20-1; DNA: TGCAGTGCTCTGACAGGGGGCGCGTATGGCTACACCTTC; CDR3: CSALTGGAYGYTF
J: TRBJ1-1; D: NA; size: few; V: TRBV9; DNA: TGTGCCAGCAGCGTTCAGGGACTGGGCACTGAAGCTTTCTTT; CDR3: CASSVQGLGTEAFF
J: TRBJ2-7; D: TRBD2; size: many; V: TRBV29-1; DNA: TGCAGCGTCGTTCATGTGGGCCTAGCGGGAGTCTACGAGCAGTACTTC; CDR3: CSVVHVGLAGVYEQYF
J: TRBJ1-1; D: TRBD1; size: few; V: TRBV30; DNA: TGTGCCTGGAGCAGGAACAGGGGGACTGAAGCTTTCTTT; CDR3: CAWSRNRGTEAFF
J: TRBJ1-2; D: NA; size: NA; V: TRBV28; DNA: TGTGCCAGCAGTTTAAGGGACGTCTATGGCTACACCTTC; CDR3: CASSLRDVYGYTF
J: TRBJ1-4; D: NA; size: NA; V: TRBV3-1; DNA: TGTGCCAGCAGCCAAGAGGGGGCAAGTGAAAAACTGTTTTTT; CDR3: CASSQEGASEKLFF
J: TRBJ2-2; D: NA; size: many; V: TRBV20-1; DNA: TGCAGTGCTAAAGGACTGGGGAACACCGGGGAGCTGTTTTTT; CDR3: CSAKGLGNTGELFF
J: TRBJ2-1; D: NA; size: many; V: TRBV4-1; DNA: TGCGCCAGCAGCCAAGCGCCACTCCCCGGGGGTGGGCAGTTCTTC; CDR3: CASSQAPLPGGGQFF
J: TRBJ1-5; D: NA; size: NA; V: TRBV20-1; DNA: TGCAGTGCTAGAAGCCCGTATAGCAATCAGCCCCAGCATTTT; CDR3: CSARSPYSNQPQHF
J: TRBJ1-2; D: NA; size: many; V: TRBV4-3; DNA: TGCGCCAGCAGCCAAGATCCAGGGGACTATGGCTACACCTTC; CDR3: CASSQDPGDYGYTF
J: TRBJ2-3; D: TRBD2; size: many; V: TRBV20-1; DNA: TGCAGTGCTAGAGTGGGGGGGTCGACCCCGGGAGATACGCAGTATTTT; CDR3: CSARVGGSTPGDTQYF
J: TRBJ2-1; D: TRBD2; size: NA; V: TRBV6-4; DNA: TGTGCCAGCAGTGCGAGCGGGGGGGCCGGTGAGCAGTTCTTC; CDR3: CASSASGGAGEQFF